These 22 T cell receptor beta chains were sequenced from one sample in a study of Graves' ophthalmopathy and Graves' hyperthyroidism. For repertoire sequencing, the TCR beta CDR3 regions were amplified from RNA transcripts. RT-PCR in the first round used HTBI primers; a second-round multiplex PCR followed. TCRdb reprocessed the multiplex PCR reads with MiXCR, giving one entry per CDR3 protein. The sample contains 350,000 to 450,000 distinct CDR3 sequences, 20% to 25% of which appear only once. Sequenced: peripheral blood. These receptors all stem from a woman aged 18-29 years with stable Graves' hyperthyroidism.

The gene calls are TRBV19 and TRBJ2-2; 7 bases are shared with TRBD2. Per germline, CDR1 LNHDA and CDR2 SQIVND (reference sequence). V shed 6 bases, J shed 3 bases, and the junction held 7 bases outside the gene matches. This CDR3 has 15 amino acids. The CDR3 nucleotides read TGTGCCAGTAGCACGGGACTATTCGACACCGGGGAGCTGTTTTTT. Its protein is CASSTGLFDTGELFF.

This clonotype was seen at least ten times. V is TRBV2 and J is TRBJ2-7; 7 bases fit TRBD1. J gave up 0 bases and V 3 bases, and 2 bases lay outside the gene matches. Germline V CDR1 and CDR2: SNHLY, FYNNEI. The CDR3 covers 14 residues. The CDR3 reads CASSETGSSYEQYF. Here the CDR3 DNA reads TGTGCCAGCAGTGAGACAGGGAGCTCCTACGAGCAGTACTTC.

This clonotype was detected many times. The CDR3 DNA is TGCAGTGCTAGAGACGGGACACTCCACGAGCAGTACTTC. It yields the protein CSARDGTLHEQYF. The chain has TRBV20-1 and TRBJ2-7, with a weak D call TRBD1 (6 bases). This CDR3 contains 13 residues. CDR1 and CDR2 (germline): DFQATT, SNEGSKA (reference sequence). V lost 0 bases, J lost 5 bases, and 11 bases lay in between.

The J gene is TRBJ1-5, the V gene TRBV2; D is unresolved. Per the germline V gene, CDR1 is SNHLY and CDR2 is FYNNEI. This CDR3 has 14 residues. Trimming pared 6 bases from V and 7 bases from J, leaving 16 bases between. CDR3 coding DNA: TGTGCCAGCAGGGACCGGGGTCTGGCCCAGCCCCAGCATTTT. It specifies CASRDRGLAQPQHF.

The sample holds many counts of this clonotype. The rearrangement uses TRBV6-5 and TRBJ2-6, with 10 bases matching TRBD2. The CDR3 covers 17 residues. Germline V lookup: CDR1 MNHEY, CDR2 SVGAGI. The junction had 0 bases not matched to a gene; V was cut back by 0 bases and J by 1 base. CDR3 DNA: TGTGCCAGCAGTTACTCTAGCGGGAGGTCTGGGGCCAACGTCCTGACTTTC. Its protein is CASSYSSGRSGANVLTF.

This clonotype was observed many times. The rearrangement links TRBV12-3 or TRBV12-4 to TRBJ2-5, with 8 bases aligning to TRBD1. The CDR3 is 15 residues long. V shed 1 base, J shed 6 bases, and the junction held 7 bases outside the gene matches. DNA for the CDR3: TGTGCCAGCAGTTTAGGACAGGGGACACGGCAGACCCAGTACTTC. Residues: CASSLGQGTRQTQYF.

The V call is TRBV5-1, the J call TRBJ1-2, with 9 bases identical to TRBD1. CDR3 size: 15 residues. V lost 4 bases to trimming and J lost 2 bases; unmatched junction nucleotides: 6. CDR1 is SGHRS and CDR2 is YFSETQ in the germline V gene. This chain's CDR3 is CASSPGGTGNYGYTF. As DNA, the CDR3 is TGCGCCAGCAGCCCGGGGGGGACAGGGAACTATGGCTACACCTTC.

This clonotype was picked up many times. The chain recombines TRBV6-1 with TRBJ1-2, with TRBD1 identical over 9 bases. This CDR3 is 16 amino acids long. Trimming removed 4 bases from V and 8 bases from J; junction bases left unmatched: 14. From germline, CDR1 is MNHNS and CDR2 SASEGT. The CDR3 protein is CASSVSLGDREVGYTF. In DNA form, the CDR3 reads TGTGCCAGCAGTGTCTCCTTGGGGGACAGGGAAGTCGGCTACACCTTC.

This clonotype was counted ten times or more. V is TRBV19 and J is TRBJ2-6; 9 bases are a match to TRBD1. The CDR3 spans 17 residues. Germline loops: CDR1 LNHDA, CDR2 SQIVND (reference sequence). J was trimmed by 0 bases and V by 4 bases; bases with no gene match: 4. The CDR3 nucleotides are TGTGCCAGTAGTACTGGACAGGGGCCCTCTGGGGCCAACGTCCTGACTTTC. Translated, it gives CASSTGQGPSGANVLTF.

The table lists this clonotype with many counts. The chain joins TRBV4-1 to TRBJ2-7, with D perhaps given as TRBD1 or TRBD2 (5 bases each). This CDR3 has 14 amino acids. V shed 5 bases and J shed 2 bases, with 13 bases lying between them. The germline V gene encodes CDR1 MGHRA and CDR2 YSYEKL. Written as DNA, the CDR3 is TGCGCCAGCAGCAAGACAGAGACTACCTACGAGCAGTACTTC. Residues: CASSKTETTYEQYF.

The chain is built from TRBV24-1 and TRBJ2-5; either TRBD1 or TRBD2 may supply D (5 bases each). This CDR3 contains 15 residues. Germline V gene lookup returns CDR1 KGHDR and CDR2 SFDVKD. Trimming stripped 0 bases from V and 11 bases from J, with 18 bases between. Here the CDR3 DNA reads TGTGCCACCAGTGATTTGCGTCCGGGGCGGGTCGGGCAGTACTTC. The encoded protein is CATSDLRPGRVGQYF.

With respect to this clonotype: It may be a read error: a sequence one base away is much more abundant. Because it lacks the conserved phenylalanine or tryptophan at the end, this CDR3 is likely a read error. The CDR3 reads CASSPGLFDEQYL. CDR3 nucleotide sequence: TGTGCCAGCAGCCCGGGACTGTTCGACGAGCAGTACCTC. The chain is built from TRBV28 and TRBJ2-7; D is possibly TRBD2 (6 bases). There are 13 residues in the CDR3. V was clipped by 6 bases and J by 5 bases, with 14 bases between them. The germline V gene has CDR1 MDHEN and CDR2 SYDVKM.

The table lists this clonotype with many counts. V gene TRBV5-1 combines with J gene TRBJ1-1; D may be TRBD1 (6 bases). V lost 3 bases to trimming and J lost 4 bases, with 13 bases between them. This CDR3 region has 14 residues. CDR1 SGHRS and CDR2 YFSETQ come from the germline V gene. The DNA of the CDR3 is TGCGCCAGCAGCTCCAAGGGGGTTAGCACTGAAGCTTTCTTT. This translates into CASSSKGVSTEAFF.

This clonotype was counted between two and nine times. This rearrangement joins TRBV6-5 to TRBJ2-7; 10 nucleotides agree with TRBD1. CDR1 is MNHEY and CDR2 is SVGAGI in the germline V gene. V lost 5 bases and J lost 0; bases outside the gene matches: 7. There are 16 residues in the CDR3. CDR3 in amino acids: CASSTTRTGGSYEQYF. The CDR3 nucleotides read TGTGCCAGCAGTACTACACGGACAGGGGGCTCCTACGAGCAGTACTTC.

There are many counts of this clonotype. In DNA, the CDR3 is TGTGCCTGGGACTCCTCCTATAATTCACCCCTCCACTTT. Its protein product is CAWDSSYNSPLHF. This chain joins TRBV30 and TRBJ1-6, with no clear D. The germline CDR1 and CDR2 sequences are GTSNPN and SVGIG (reference sequence). V shed 5 bases and J shed 0 bases, with 5 bases lying between them. The CDR3 totals 13 residues. Based on the CDR3 plus reference TRBV30 and TRBJ1-6, the full variable domain is SQTIHQWPATLVQPVGSPLSLECTVEGTSNPNLYWYRQAAGRGLQLLFYSVGIGQISSEVPQNLSASRPQDRQFILSSKKLLLSDSGFYLCAWDSSYNSPLHFGNGTRLTVT.

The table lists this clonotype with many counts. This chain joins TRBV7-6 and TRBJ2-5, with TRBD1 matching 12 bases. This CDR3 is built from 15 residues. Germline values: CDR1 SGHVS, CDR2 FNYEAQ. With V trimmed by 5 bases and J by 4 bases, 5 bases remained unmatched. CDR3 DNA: TGTGCCAGCAGCCCGGGACAGGGGGCTCGAGAGACCCAGTACTTC. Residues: CASSPGQGARETQYF.

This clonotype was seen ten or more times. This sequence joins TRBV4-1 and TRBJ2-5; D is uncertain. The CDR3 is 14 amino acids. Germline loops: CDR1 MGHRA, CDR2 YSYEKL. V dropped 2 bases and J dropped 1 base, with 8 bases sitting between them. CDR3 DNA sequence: TGCGCCAGCAGCCAACGCAGGATCCAAGAGACCCAGTACTTC. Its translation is CASSQRRIQETQYF.

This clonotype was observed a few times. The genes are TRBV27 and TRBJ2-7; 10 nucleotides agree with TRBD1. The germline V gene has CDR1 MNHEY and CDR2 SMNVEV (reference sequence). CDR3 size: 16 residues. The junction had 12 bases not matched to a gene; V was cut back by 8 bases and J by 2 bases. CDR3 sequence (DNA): TGTGCCAGCCGGTATTACGGCGGACAGGGGGCCTACGAGCAGTACTTC. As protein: CASRYYGGQGAYEQYF.

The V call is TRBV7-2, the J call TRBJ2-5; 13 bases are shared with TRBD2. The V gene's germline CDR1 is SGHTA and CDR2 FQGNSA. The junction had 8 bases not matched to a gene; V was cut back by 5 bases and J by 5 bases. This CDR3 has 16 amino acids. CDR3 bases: TGTGCCAGCAGCATCCGGACTAGCGGGAGTGGCGAGACCCAGTACTTC. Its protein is CASSIRTSGSGETQYF.

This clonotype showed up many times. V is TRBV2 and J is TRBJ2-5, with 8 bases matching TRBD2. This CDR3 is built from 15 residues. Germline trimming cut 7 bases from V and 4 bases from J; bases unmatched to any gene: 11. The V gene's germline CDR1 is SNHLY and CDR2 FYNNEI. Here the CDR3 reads CASNPRSSGRETQYF. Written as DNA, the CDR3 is TGTGCCAGCAACCCCCGTTCTAGCGGGCGAGAGACCCAGTACTTC.

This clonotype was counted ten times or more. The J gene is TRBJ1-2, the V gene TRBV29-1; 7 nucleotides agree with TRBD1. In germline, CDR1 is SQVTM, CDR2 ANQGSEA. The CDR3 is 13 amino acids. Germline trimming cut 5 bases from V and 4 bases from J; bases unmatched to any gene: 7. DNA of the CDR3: TGCAGCGTTCCGGTAGGGGGCGGCTATGGCTACACCTTC. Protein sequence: CSVPVGGGYGYTF.

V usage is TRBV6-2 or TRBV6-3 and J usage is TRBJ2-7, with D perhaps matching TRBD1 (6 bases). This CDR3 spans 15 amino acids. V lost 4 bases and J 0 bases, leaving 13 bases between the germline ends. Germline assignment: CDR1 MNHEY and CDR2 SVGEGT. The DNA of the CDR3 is TGTGCCAGCAGTTTCGGGACATCCTTCTCCTACGAGCAGTACTTC. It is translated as CASSFGTSFSYEQYF.